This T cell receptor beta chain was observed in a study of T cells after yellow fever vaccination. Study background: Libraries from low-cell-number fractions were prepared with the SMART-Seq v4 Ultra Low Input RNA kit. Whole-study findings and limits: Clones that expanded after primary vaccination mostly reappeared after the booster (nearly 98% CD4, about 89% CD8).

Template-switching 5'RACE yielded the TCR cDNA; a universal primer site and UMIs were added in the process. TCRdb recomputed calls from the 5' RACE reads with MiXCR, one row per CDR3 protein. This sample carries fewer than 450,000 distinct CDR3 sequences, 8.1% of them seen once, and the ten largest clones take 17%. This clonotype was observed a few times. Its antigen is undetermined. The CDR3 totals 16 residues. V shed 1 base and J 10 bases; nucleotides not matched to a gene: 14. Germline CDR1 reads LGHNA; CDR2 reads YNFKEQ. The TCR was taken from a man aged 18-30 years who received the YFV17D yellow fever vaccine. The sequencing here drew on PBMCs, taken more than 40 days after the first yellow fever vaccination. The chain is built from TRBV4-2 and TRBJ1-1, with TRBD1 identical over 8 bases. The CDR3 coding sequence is TGTGCCAGCAGCCAAGGGGCGGGACAGGAGGGGCGTGTAGCTTTCTTT. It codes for CASSQGAGQEGRVAFF.